The clone carrying this T cell receptor (beta chain) is classed as medium-sized by frequency. Its antigen is as yet unknown. Roughly 40,000 genome equivalents of blood DNA were amplified for TRB. This CDR3 is built from 13 residues. The germline V gene has CDR1 MNHNS and CDR2 SASEGT. These data belong to a study of T cell clusters in autoimmune cytopenias. Findings and limits, study-wide: TRB repertoire shifts in secondary cytopenia and chronic lymphocytic leukemia mostly reflected lymphoma, not autoimmunity. Functional roles of the in silico T cell clusters still await experimental validation.

Multiplex touch-down PCR amplified TRB using TRB-A and TRB-B pools in one tube. TCRdb re-called the multiplex PCR reads; one entry per CDR3 protein, DNA not given. In total, the table holds around 4,300 distinct CDR3 sequences. The sample also formed part of further work on T cell repertoires in aging, cancer and after chemotherapy. That paper states: Over several months to years, re-sampled healthy donor repertoires clearly shared clones. Compared with age-matched healthy donors, untreated hematological or solid cancer patients showed higher blood TCR clonality.

The source of this sequence is a human donor in good health. This sequence joins TRBV6-1 and TRBJ1-2. Sequencing was performed on peripheral blood. The CDR3 sequence: CASSEAKYYGYTF.